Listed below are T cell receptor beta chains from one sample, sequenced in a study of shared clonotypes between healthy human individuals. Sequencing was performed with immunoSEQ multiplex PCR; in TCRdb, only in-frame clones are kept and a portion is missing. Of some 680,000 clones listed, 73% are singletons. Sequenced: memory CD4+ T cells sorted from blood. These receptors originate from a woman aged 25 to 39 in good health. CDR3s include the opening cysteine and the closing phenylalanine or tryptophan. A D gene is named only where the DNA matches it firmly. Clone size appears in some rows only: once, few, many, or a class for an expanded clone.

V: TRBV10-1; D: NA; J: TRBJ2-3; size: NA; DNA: TGCGCCAGCAGTGGTCCCCTGTTTCAGCGCCAAACAGATACGCAGTATTTT; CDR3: CASSGPLFQRQTDTQYF
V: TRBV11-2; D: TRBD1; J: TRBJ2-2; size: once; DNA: TGTGCCAGCAGCCCGACAGGGGGGCGAACCGGGGAGCTGTTTTTT; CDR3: CASSPTGGRTGELFF
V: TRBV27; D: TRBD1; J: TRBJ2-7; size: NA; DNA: TGTGCCAGCGGGCCTCCCACAGGGGCCTACGAGCAGTACTTC; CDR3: CASGPPTGAYEQYF
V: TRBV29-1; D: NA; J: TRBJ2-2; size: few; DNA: TGCAGCGTTGGTCCGAACACCGGGGAGCTGTTTTTT; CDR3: CSVGPNTGELFF
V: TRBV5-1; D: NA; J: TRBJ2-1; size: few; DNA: TGCGCCAGCAGCTTGGAACTCAATTACAATGAGCAGTTCTTC; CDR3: CASSLELNYNEQFF
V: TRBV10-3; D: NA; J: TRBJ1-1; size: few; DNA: TGTGCCATCAGTGAGTCCTTCGTGTCGGGCCAAAACACTGAAGCTTTCTTT; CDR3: CAISESFVSGQNTEAFF
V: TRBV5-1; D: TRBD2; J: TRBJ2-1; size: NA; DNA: TGCGCCAGCAGTAATAACGGGAGGGCCGGCTTGGGCAATGAGCAGTTCTTC; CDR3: CASSNNGRAGLGNEQFF
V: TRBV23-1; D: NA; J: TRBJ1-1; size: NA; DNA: TGCGCCAGCAGTCAATCGATGCCGGCCGAAGAAGCTTTCTTT; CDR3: CASSQSMPAEEAFF
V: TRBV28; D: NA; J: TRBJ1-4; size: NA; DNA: TGTGCCAGCACACCCCTGGACAGAGATAATGAAAAACTGTTTTTT; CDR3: CASTPLDRDNEKLFF
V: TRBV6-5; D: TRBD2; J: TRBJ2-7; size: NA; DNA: TGTGCCTCCGCAAGGGGACTAGCGTCGAACTACGAGCAGTACTTC; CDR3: CASARGLASNYEQYF
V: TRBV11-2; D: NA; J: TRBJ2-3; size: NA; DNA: TGTGCCAGCAGCCATACCACAGATACGCAGTATTTT; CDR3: CASSHTTDTQYF
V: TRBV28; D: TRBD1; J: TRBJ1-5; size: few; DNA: TGTGCCAGCAGTTTAGCCGACAGGGACGTTAAGCCCCAGCATTTT; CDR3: CASSLADRDVKPQHF
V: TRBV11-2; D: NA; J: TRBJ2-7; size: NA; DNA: TGTGCCAGCAGCACCGGTGGGGTATCGAGCTCCTACGAGCAGTACTTC; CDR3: CASSTGGVSSSYEQYF
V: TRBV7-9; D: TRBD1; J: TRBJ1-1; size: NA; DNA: TGTGCCAGCAGCAAATCGGACAGGGTAAAAGCTTTCTTT; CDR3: CASSKSDRVKAFF
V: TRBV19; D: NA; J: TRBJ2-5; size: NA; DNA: TGTGCCAGTAGTATGCTTAGTGGGGGCCAAGAGACCCAGTACTTC; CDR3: CASSMLSGGQETQYF
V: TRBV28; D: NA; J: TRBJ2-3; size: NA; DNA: TGTGCCAGCAGCCCTGGGGGGAGTGGTTTTATGACAGATACGCAGTATTTT; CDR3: CASSPGGSGFMTDTQYF
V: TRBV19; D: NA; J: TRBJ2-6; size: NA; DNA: TGTGCCAGTAGTGAGACAGGTACCGGCTCTGGGGCCAACGTCCTGACTTTC; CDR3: CASSETGTGSGANVLTF
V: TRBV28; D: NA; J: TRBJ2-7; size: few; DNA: TGTGCCAGCAGTCCCCGTTTAGGCGAGCAGTACTTC; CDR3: CASSPRLGEQYF
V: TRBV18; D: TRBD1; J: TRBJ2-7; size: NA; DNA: TGTGCCAGCTCGCCAACAGGGGGCTCCGAGCAGTACTTC; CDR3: CASSPTGGSEQYF
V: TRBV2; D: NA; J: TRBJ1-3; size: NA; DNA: TGTGCCAGCATCGGGATATTCTCTGGAAACACCATATATTTT; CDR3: CASIGIFSGNTIYF